Reported below is one T cell receptor (beta chain). Its ends do not fully match the called genes, so a read error is possible. CDR1 and CDR2 (germline): MNHNS, SASEGT. The CDR3 loop spans 15 amino acids. PCR was performed using 60 Vbeta and 13 Jbeta primers. The repertoire was sequenced with immunoSEQ multiplex PCR; TCRdb's copy has only in-frame clones and lacks some. The sample lists roughly 130,000 clones; 74% were seen once. The data were taken from a study of cytomegalovirus exposure and HLA in healthy donors. While unrecorded immune exposures were likely, the donors were nominally healthy when sampled.

The source of this sequence is a woman aged 50 to 60 in good health and CMV-seropositive. The chain carries TRBV6-1 and TRBJ1-5; D may be TRBD1 (5 bases). Material: PBMCs. The CDR3 loop is CSSSESGVFNQPQHF. For the CDR3, the DNA is TGTTCCAGCAGTGAGTCGGGGGTTTTCAATCAGCCCCAGCATTTT.